This TCR beta chain is drawn from a study of cytomegalovirus exposure and HLA in healthy donors. Deletions cut 4 bases from V and 5 bases from J, with 12 bases between. The CDR3 has 13 residues. Germline-derived CDR1 and CDR2 are MNHNY and SVGAGI (reference sequence). This clone was seen once. The antigen is not known. Study-wide results and caveats: In a later analysis, productive TCRs from donors in an Asian-associated ancestry cluster reportedly carried fewer N-insertions than the cohort mean. A later analysis found common viral pathogens apparently linked to several of the most significant clusters. Reports indicate that TCR beta sequences accurately predicted the HLA-A and HLA-B alleles of most subjects. Available immune exposure information was restricted to CMV serostatus only.

Primers included in the PCR were 60 Vbeta and 13 Jbeta primers. Data came from immunoSEQ multiplex PCR; TCRdb stores just in-frame clones and leaves some out. The sample holds about 140,000 clones; more than 60% are singletons and the top ten take more than 9%. The chain links TRBV6-6 to TRBJ2-7; D uncertain. The sequence came from a man aged 30-40 years in good health and CMV-seropositive. Sample: PBMCs. The DNA for the CDR3 is TGTGCCAGCAGTTTCGGCGGTGGAGACGAGCAGTACTTC. Translated, it gives CASSFGGGDEQYF.